This TCR beta chain was documented in a study of sequential checkpoint blockade in melanoma. In the study overall: Arm A got nivolumab then ipilimumab; arm B the reverse, 1:1.

The sample's treatment: randomized to nivolumab then ipilimumab (arm A) or the reverse (arm B). Profiling relied on immunoSEQ multiplex PCR, and the TCRdb table lists in-frame clones only, not all of them. The profile shows some 19,000 clones, roughly 70% of them singletons. This TCR was recovered from a human donor with melanoma. This material consisted of CD8+ T cells sorted from blood (inferred from file names), taken from a patient given nivolumab and ipilimumab in sequence.

The CDR3 DNA reads TGTGCCATCAGTGGGAAGGCGGGGGGGTACCAAGAGACCCAGTACTTC. Translation gives CAISGKAGGYQETQYF. The chain joins TRBV10-3 to TRBJ2-5; TRBD2 matches at 9 bases. The CDR3 length is 16 residues. CDR1 ENHRY and CDR2 SYGVKD come from the germline V gene. Trimming cost V 4 bases and J 0 bases; bases outside gene matches: 6.